These 13 T cell receptor beta chains were all obtained from the same sample, sequenced in a study of Tregs in tolerant kidney transplant recipients. Here immunoSEQ multiplex PCR was the method, and the copy in TCRdb shows in-frame clones only, minus some. The table includes 62,000 or so clones, roughly 98% detected once. Sequencing was performed on Tregs from blood, taken before the transplant. The receptors originated from a human donor who received a combined kidney and bone marrow transplant.

The V gene is TRBV19, the J gene TRBJ1-5; 7 nucleotides agree with TRBD1. The CDR3 covers 18 residues. Germline CDR1 reads LNHDA; CDR2 reads SQIVND (reference sequence). Trimming at V came to 6 bases and at J to 1 base, leaving 15 bases not matched to a gene. This CDR3 reads CASRPLRKGAGSNQPQHF. CDR3 DNA sequence: TGTGCCAGTAGGCCCCTACGCAAGGGGGCAGGAAGCAATCAGCCCCAGCATTTT.

The CDR3 loop reads CASSHSLLSSGNTIYF. The CDR3 coding sequence is TGTGCCAGCTCACACAGCCTCTTAAGCTCTGGAAACACCATATATTTT. The chain links TRBV18 to TRBJ1-3; no firm D call. Trimming cost V 4 bases and J 0 bases, with 13 bases left between them. This CDR3 comprises 16 residues. CDR1 KGHSH and CDR2 LQKENI come from the germline V gene.

The chain is built from TRBV7-8 and TRBJ2-7; tentative D call: TRBD2 (6 bases). Germline CDR1 is SGHVS and CDR2 is FQNEAQ. The CDR3 consists of 16 residues. The V and J ends lost 5 bases and 3 bases respectively, with 20 bases between them. CDR3 loop: CASSPSAGTPFYEQYF. The CDR3, as DNA: TGTGCCAGCAGCCCCTCAGCCGGGACTCCCTTCTACGAGCAGTACTTC.

CDR3 bases: TGTGCCAGCAGCACGGTGCCCGGGGTTACTGAAGCTTTCTTT. This translates into CASSTVPGVTEAFF. This rearrangement joins TRBV5-5 to TRBJ1-1; D gene unclear. CDR1 SGHKS and CDR2 YYEKEE come from the germline V gene (reference sequence). The V and J ends lost 4 bases and 5 bases respectively, with 15 bases between them. This CDR3 is built from 14 residues.

The chain couples TRBV5-6 to TRBJ2-7; 10 bases line up with TRBD1. The CDR3 is 13 residues long. Trimming took 3 bases from V and 8 from J; bases not matched to a gene: 5. Germline-derived CDR1 and CDR2 are SGHDT and YYEEEE. As DNA, the CDR3 is TGTGCCAGCAGCTCGGGACAGGGGAGGCAGCAGTACTTC. This translates into CASSSGQGRQQYF. The full variable domain, completed using reference TRBV5-6 and TRBJ2-7, is DAGVTQSPTHLIKTRGQQVTLRCSPKSGHDTVSWYQQALGQGPQFIFQYYEEEERQRGNFPDRFSGHQFPNYSSELNVNALLLGDSALYLCASSSGQGRQQYFGPGTRLTVT.

This clone occurred once. This chain joins TRBV6-5 and TRBJ1-2; D gene unclear. The CDR3 is made up of 13 amino acids. V lost 5 bases to trimming and J lost 4 bases, with 11 bases between them. Germline V lookup: CDR1 MNHEY, CDR2 SVGAGI. CDR3 sequence: CASSTRVGYGYTF. CDR3 coding DNA: TGTGCCAGCAGTACACGGGTCGGCTATGGCTACACCTTC.

This chain uses TRBV14 with TRBJ1-1; no firm D call. This CDR3 spans 16 amino acids. V lost 5 bases, J lost 0 bases, and 16 bases lay in between. Per germline, CDR1 SGHDN and CDR2 FVKESK. The CDR3 loop is CASSSVGRGLNTEAFF. In nucleotides, the CDR3 is TGTGCCAGCAGCTCCGTCGGGCGAGGGTTGAACACTGAAGCTTTCTTT.

The CDR3 protein is CASSLFYGRENYGYTF. Here the CDR3 DNA reads TGTGCCAGCAGTTTGTTCTATGGACGGGAAAATTATGGCTACACCTTC. The chain joins TRBV28 to TRBJ1-2; D not resolved. The CDR3 contains 16 residues. V lost 3 bases to trimming and J lost 5 bases, with 19 bases between them. CDR1 is MDHEN, CDR2 SYDVKM, per germline.

The V call is TRBV5-5, the J call TRBJ2-1; possibly TRBD1 for D (6 bases). From germline, CDR1 is SGHKS and CDR2 YYEKEE (reference sequence). CDR3 length: 16 residues. Trimming shortened V by 2 bases and J by 7 bases, and 19 bases separated the two germline ends. The CDR3 loop reads CASSLMGAGASNEQFF. In DNA, the CDR3 is TGTGCCAGCAGCTTAATGGGGGCAGGAGCAAGTAATGAGCAGTTCTTC. Full variable domain (remainder filled in from reference TRBV5-5 and TRBJ2-1): DAGVTQSPTHLIKTRGQQVTLRCSPISGHKSVSWYQQVLGQGPQFIFQYYEKEERGRGNFPDRFSARQFPNYSSELNVNALLLGDSALYLCASSLMGAGASNEQFFGPGTRLTVL.

The chain employs TRBV29-1 and TRBJ1-2; 7 bases line up with TRBD1. Germline V lookup: CDR1 SQVTM, CDR2 ANQGSEA. The CDR3 spans 12 residues. With V trimmed by 5 bases and J by 8 bases, 8 bases remained unmatched. This CDR3 reads CSVRRGLRGYTF. The CDR3 DNA is TGCAGCGTTCGGAGGGGGCTTAGGGGCTACACCTTC. Based on the CDR3 plus reference TRBV29-1 and TRBJ1-2, the full variable domain is SAVISQKPSRDICQRGTSLTIQCQVDSQVTMMFWYRQQPGQSLTLIATANQGSEATYESGFVIDKFPISRPNLTFSTLTVSNMSPEDSSIYLCSVRRGLRGYTFGSGTRLTVV.

The genes are TRBV6-5 and TRBJ1-6, with TRBD1 identical over 8 bases. Trimming at V came to 1 base and at J to 6 bases, leaving 2 bases not matched to a gene. Germline V lookup: CDR1 MNHEY, CDR2 SVGAGI. The CDR3 is made up of 15 amino acids. The CDR3 protein is CASSYFGQGNSPLHF. The CDR3 DNA reads as TGTGCCAGCAGTTACTTTGGACAGGGTAATTCACCCCTCCACTTT.

The rearrangement uses TRBV30 and TRBJ2-1, with a weak D call TRBD2 (5 bases). V lost 2 bases and J lost 1, with 15 bases in between. The germline V gene has CDR1 GTSNPN and CDR2 SVGIG (reference sequence). The CDR3 length is 16 residues. CDR3 region: CAWSLDGPGSYNEQFF. Here the CDR3 DNA reads TGTGCCTGGAGTCTTGACGGACCGGGATCCTACAATGAGCAGTTCTTC.

This clone has just one count. The chain joins TRBV30 to TRBJ2-1; 7 bases align to TRBD1. V was clipped by 5 bases and J by 6 bases; unmatched bases: 4. CDR3 size: 12 residues. Germline CDR1 reads GTSNPN; CDR2 reads SVGIG (reference sequence). CDR3 residues: CAWDRTGNEQFF. The CDR3 coding sequence is TGTGCCTGGGATAGGACAGGCAATGAGCAGTTCTTC.